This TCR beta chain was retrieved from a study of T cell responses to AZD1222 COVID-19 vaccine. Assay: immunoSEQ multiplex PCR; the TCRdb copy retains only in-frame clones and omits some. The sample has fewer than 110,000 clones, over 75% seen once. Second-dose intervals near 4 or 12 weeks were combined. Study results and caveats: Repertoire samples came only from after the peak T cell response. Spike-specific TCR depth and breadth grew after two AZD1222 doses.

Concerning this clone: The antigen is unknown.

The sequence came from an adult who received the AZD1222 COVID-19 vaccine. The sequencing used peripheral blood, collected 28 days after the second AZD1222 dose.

The CDR3 loop is CASSVQQAGETQYF. In DNA, the CDR3 is TGTGCCAGCAGCGTACAACAGGCGGGTGAGACCCAGTACTTC. This rearrangement joins TRBV5-4 to TRBJ2-5; D is possibly TRBD1 or TRBD2 (5 bases each). The CDR3 extends over 14 amino acids. Germline CDR1 and CDR2: SGHNT and YYREEE (reference sequence). Trimming removed 4 bases at V and 5 bases at J, with 15 bases between.